The rows below give T cell receptor beta chains drawn from one sample of a study of cytomegalovirus exposure and HLA in healthy donors. The repertoire was sequenced with immunoSEQ multiplex PCR; TCRdb's copy has only in-frame clones and lacks some. The sample contains approximately 220,000 clones, about 75% of which appear only once. The sample consisted of PBMCs. Receptors were obtained from a male donor in good health and CMV-seronegative. Both conserved end residues are part of each CDR3. D genes are given only for firm matches. Size values are once, few and many counts, or a class for expanded clones, and some rows have none.

d_gene	v_gene	j_gene	abundance	CDR3nt	CDR3aa
.	TRBV15	TRBJ1-2	.	TGTGCCACCAGCGGCACATGGACAGACTATGGCTACACCTTC	CATSGTWTDYGYTF
TRBD1	TRBV4-1	TRBJ2-1	few	TGCGCCAGCAGCCAGTCCGGGACAGGAGATTACAATGAGCAGTTCTTC	CASSQSGTGDYNEQFF
.	TRBV7-9	TRBJ1-2	.	TGTGCCAGCAGCTTCAGCTGGCCAGGGCTTAACTATGGCTACACCTTC	CASSFSWPGLNYGYTF
TRBD1	TRBV5-6	TRBJ2-5	once	TGTGCCAGCACCCTTCTAGAGGGGGCGAGGCAAGAGACCCAGTACTTC	CASTLLEGARQETQYF
TRBD2	TRBV4-3	TRBJ2-1	.	TGCGCCAGCAGCCCAGGGACTAGCAGATTCTCCTACAATGAGCAGTTCTTC	CASSPGTSRFSYNEQFF
TRBD2	TRBV14	TRBJ2-5	.	TGTGCCAGTAGCGGGAGGCAACCTTACCAAGAGACCCAGTACTTC	CASSGRQPYQETQYF
TRBD2	TRBV15	TRBJ2-7	.	TGTGCCACCAGCAGAGGGACTAGCGGGAGGAGAGGCGACGAGCAGTACTTC	CATSRGTSGRRGDEQYF
.	TRBV5-6	TRBJ2-5	once	TGTGCCAGCAGCTTGGCACGGGGTGGGGTTGGCAGAGAGACCCAGTACTTC	CASSLARGGVGRETQYF
.	TRBV9	TRBJ1-1	.	TGTGCCAGCAGCGTAGAGGCAGGAGGCCGGAAGGAAGCTTTCTTT	CASSVEAGGRKEAFF
TRBD1	TRBV6-5	TRBJ2-5	.	TGTGCCATCAGGGACAGCATAGAGACCCAGTACTTC	CAIRDSIETQYF
TRBD1	TRBV27	TRBJ1-1	.	TGTGCCAGCAGTTACTACAGGGGCGCTGAAGCTTTCTTT	CASSYYRGAEAFF
TRBD2	TRBV4-1	TRBJ2-5	.	TGCGCCAGCAGCTTGGGACTACAAGAGACCCAGTACTTC	CASSLGLQETQYF
.	TRBV7-3	TRBJ1-1	few	TGTGCCAGCAGCGTTGGCGGAATGAACACTGAAGCTTTCTTT	CASSVGGMNTEAFF
TRBD2	TRBV7-3	TRBJ2-5	.	TGTGCCAGCAGCACTGGGGGGGGAGAGATCCAGTACTTC	CASSTGGGEIQYF